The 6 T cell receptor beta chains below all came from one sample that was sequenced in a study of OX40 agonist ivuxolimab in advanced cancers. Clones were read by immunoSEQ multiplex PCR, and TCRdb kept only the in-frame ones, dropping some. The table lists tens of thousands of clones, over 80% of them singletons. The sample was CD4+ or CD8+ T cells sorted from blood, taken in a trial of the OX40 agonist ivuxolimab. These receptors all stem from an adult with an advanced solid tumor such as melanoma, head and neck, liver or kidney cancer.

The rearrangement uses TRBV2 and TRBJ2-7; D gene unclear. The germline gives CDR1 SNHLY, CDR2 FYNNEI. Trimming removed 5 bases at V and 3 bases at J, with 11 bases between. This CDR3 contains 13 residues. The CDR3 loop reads CASSLKGDYEQYF. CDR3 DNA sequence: TGTGCCAGCAGTTTGAAGGGTGACTACGAGCAGTACTTC.

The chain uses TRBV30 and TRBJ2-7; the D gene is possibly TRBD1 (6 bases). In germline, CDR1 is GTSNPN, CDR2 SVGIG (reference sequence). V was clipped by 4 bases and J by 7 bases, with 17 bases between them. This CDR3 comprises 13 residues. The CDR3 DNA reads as TGTGCCTGGAACAGGGTCGGAGTGGGGGAGCAGTACTTC. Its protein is CAWNRVGVGEQYF.

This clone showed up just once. The CDR3 region is CASSVAPGENEKLFF. The CDR3 bases are TGTGCCAGCAGCGTAGCTCCGGGGGAGAATGAAAAACTGTTTTTT. This chain joins TRBV9 and TRBJ1-4; possibly TRBD1 for D (5 bases). This CDR3 spans 15 amino acids. Germline values: CDR1 SGDLS, CDR2 YYNGEE. The V end was cut by 0 bases, the J end by 5 bases, with 11 bases between.

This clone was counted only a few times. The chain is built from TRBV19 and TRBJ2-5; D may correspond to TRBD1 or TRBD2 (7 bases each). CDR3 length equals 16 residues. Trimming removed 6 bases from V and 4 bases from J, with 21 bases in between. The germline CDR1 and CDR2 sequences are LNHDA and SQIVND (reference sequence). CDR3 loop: CASSEALQGGIETQYF. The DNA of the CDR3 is TGTGCCAGTAGCGAAGCCCTCCAGGGGGGGATAGAGACCCAGTACTTC. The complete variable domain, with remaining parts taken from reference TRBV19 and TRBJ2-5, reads DGGITQSPKYLFRKEGQNVTLSCEQNLNHDAMYWYRQDPGQGLRLIYYSQIVNDFQKGDIAEGYSVSREKKESFPLTVTSAQKNPTAFYLCASSEALQGGIETQYFGPGTRLLVL.

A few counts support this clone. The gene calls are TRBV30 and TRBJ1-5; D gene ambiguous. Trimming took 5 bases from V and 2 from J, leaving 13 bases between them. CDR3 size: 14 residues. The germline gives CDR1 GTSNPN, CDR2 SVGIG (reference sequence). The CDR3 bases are TGTGCCTGGGTGACGAAGGGCGGCAATCAGCCCCAGCATTTT. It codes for CAWVTKGGNQPQHF.

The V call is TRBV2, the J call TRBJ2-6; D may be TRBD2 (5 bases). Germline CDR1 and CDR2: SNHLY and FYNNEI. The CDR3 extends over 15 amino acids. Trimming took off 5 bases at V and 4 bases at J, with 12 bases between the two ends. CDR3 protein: CASSPDAGGANVLTF. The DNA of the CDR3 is TGTGCCAGCAGTCCGGACGCGGGCGGGGCCAACGTCCTGACTTTC.